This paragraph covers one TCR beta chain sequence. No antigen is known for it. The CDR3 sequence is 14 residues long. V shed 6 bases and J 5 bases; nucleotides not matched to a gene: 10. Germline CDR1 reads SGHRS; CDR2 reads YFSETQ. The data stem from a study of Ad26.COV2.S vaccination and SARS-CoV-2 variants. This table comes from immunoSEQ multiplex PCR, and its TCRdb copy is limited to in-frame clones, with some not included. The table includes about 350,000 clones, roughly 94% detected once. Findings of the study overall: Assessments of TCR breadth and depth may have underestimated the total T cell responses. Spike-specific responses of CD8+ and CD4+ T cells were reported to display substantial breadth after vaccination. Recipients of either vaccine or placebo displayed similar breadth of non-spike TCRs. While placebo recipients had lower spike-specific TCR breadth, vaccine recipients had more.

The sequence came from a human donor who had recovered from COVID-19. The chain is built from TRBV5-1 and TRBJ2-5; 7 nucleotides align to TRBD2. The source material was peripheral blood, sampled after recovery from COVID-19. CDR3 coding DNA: TGCGCCAGCAAGGCCGGGGGGATGGTGGAGACCCAGTACTTC. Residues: CASKAGGMVETQYF.